The 29 T cell receptor beta chains below come from one sample, sequenced in a study of blood T cell repertoires in COVID-19. Generated by immunoSEQ multiplex PCR, the TCRdb table keeps only in-frame clones and is missing some. Found here are tens of thousands of clones, 70% to 90% of them singletons; the top ten hold under 2%. The sequencing input was peripheral blood. The source is a woman aged 80 or over with active or convalescent COVID-19.

V and J are TRBV18 and TRBJ2-5, with 10 bases matching TRBD2. The CDR3 runs 20 residues. Germline V gene sequence: CDR1 KGHSH, CDR2 LQKENI. Germline trimming cut 3 bases from V and 4 bases from J; bases unmatched to any gene: 20. The DNA for the CDR3 is TGTGCCAGCTCACCGCGGGGGGCAAGCAGAGCGGGAGGGCCGGGAGAGACCCAGTACTTC. This translates into CASSPRGASRAGGPGETQYF.

The genes are TRBV28 and TRBJ1-6; no clear D gene. Germline V lookup: CDR1 MDHEN, CDR2 SYDVKM. The CDR3 has 14 residues. Trimming removed 2 bases from V and 6 bases from J, with 8 bases in between. This CDR3 is CASSLSRLNSPLHF. The DNA of the CDR3 is TGTGCCAGCAGTTTAAGCCGCCTTAATTCACCCCTCCACTTT. The complete variable domain, with remaining parts taken from reference TRBV28 and TRBJ1-6, reads DVKVTQSSRYLVKRTGEKVFLECVQDMDHENMFWYRQDPGLGLRLIYFSYDVKMKEKGDIPEGYSVSREKKERFSLILESASTNQTSMYLCASSLSRLNSPLHFGNGTRLTVT.

The chain has TRBV9 and TRBJ1-3; possibly TRBD1 for D (6 bases). Per germline, CDR1 SGDLS and CDR2 YYNGEE. The CDR3 spans 15 residues. V was pared by 5 bases and J by 0 bases, with 12 bases between. CDR3 in DNA: TGTGCCAGCAGGTCCACAGGGAGCTCTGGAAACACCATATATTTT. It encodes CASRSTGSSGNTIYF.

DNA for the CDR3: TGTGCCAGCAACAGAGACTATGGCTACACCTTC. Protein sequence: CASNRDYGYTF. V and J are TRBV11-3 and TRBJ1-2; D unclear. The germline V gene encodes CDR1 SGHNT and CDR2 YENEEA. V was pared by 7 bases and J by 3 bases, with 6 bases between. This CDR3 has 11 residues.

The chain joins TRBV7-2 to TRBJ2-5; no firm D call. The CDR3 runs to 13 residues. V was cut by 3 bases and J by 2 bases, with 7 bases left in between. The germline V gene encodes CDR1 SGHTA and CDR2 FQGNSA. The CDR3 protein is CASSFNSQETQYF. CDR3 DNA sequence: TGTGCCAGCAGCTTCAACTCACAAGAGACCCAGTACTTC.

This clone appeared once. The chain employs TRBV18 and TRBJ2-2, with D possibly matching TRBD2 (7 bases). The V end lost 0 bases, the J end lost 4 bases, and 18 bases lay between the germline ends. The CDR3 contains 18 residues. Germline CDR1 KGHSH, CDR2 LQKENI. The CDR3, as DNA: TGTGCCAGCTCACCACCGGGGGGGCCGCGACTGAGCACCGGGGAGCTGTTTTTT. This gives the protein CASSPPGGPRLSTGELFF.

The rearrangement uses TRBV9 and TRBJ2-5, with 11 bases fitting TRBD1. Germline V lookup: CDR1 SGDLS, CDR2 YYNGEE. The CDR3 is made up of 15 amino acids. V was clipped by 0 bases and J by 5 bases; unmatched bases: 3. The CDR3 protein is CASSVAGQGVETQYF. The CDR3 DNA sequence: TGTGCCAGCAGCGTAGCGGGACAGGGGGTGGAGACCCAGTACTTC.

This clone was detected only a few times. V gene TRBV2 combines with J gene TRBJ2-7; D may be TRBD2 (6 bases). The CDR3 is 13 residues long. CDR1 is SNHLY and CDR2 is FYNNEI in the germline V gene. V shed 6 bases and J shed 0 bases, with 9 bases lying between them. CDR3 sequence: CASRRDASYEQYF. As DNA, the CDR3 is TGTGCCAGCAGGCGGGACGCCTCCTACGAGCAGTACTTC.

The V and J genes are TRBV4-1 and TRBJ2-2, with 10 bases fitting TRBD1. Germline trimming cut 2 bases from V and 3 bases from J; bases unmatched to any gene: 3. The germline V gene has CDR1 MGHRA and CDR2 YSYEKL. CDR3 size: 16 residues. The CDR3 loop is CASSQKGTGDTGELFF. For the CDR3, the DNA is TGCGCCAGCAGCCAAAAAGGGACAGGGGACACCGGGGAGCTGTTTTTT.

The chain joins TRBV19 to TRBJ2-1, with 9 nucleotides matching TRBD2. This CDR3 has 17 residues. Per germline, CDR1 LNHDA and CDR2 SQIVND (reference sequence). V gave up 3 bases and J gave up 3 bases; unmatched junction bases: 9. DNA for the CDR3: TGTGCCAGTAGTATTAGGGGTAGCGGGAGCTACTACAATGAGCAGTTCTTC. Translating it yields CASSIRGSGSYYNEQFF.

The chain joins TRBV7-9 to TRBJ1-2, with D possibly being TRBD1 (5 bases). The V and J ends lost 3 bases and 3 bases respectively, with 8 bases between them. The CDR3 contains 13 residues. Germline V gene sequence: CDR1 SEHNR, CDR2 FQNEAQ (reference sequence). The DNA of the CDR3 is TGTGCCAGCAGCTTCCAGGGCGACTATGGCTACACCTTC. Protein product: CASSFQGDYGYTF.

CDR3 residues: CASSPPSSGIGGYTF. The CDR3 nucleotides read TGTGCCAGCTCACCACCGTCATCAGGGATCGGAGGCTACACCTTC. The chain has TRBV18 and TRBJ1-2, with D tentatively TRBD1 (5 bases). The CDR3 is 15 amino acids. Germline V lookup: CDR1 KGHSH, CDR2 LQKENI. Deletions cut 0 bases from V and 8 bases from J, with 16 bases between.

This chain links TRBV6-6 with TRBJ1-5; TRBD1 matches 7 bases. J gave up 2 bases and V 6 bases, and 7 bases lay outside the gene matches. In germline, CDR1 is MNHNY, CDR2 SVGAGI (reference sequence). The CDR3 spans 15 residues. The CDR3 DNA follows: TGTGCCAGCAGCCCGACAGGGTTTGGCAATCAGCCCCAGCATTTT. Encoded protein: CASSPTGFGNQPQHF.

CDR3: CASSQGDRDQETQYF. The CDR3 bases are TGTGCCAGCAGCCAGGGGGACAGGGACCAAGAGACCCAGTACTTC. This sequence joins TRBV11-2 and TRBJ2-5; 9 bases agree with TRBD1. The CDR3 runs to 15 residues. The trim removed 5 bases at V and 0 bases at J, leaving 4 bases unmatched. Germline V gene data show CDR1 as SGHAT and CDR2 as FQNNGV.

Details on this clone: Compared with germline, one end of the junction differs, possibly owing to a read error. The rearrangement uses TRBV6-2 or TRBV6-3 and TRBJ1-5; 8 bases are shared with TRBD1. This CDR3 region has 14 residues. CDR1 is MNHEY, CDR2 SVGEGT, per germline. The CDR3 nucleotides read TGTGCCAGCGGTTACACAGGGGGGGATCAGCCCCAGCATTTT. Translation: CASGYTGGDQPQHF.

This clone was counted between two and nine times. The chain links TRBV3-1 (or the pseudogene TRBV3-2) to TRBJ1-2; D perhaps matches TRBD1 (6 bases). This CDR3 is built from 15 residues. The germline V gene encodes CDR1 LGHDT and CDR2 YNNKEL (reference sequence). Trimming pared 4 bases from V and 4 bases from J, leaving 16 bases between. The CDR3 coding sequence is TGTGCCAGCAGCCCTCGGCAGGGGAGTTTCTATGGCTACACCTTC. Amino acid sequence: CASSPRQGSFYGYTF.

This clone was picked up one time. J is TRBJ2-3 and V is TRBV24-1; 10 positions match TRBD2. CDR1 is KGHDR and CDR2 is SFDVKD in the germline V gene. V trimming: 7 bases; J trimming: 0 bases; junction bases outside the gene matches: 3. The CDR3 sequence is 15 residues long. The DNA of the CDR3 is TGTGCCACCAGAACTAGCGGGACTAGCACAGATACGCAGTATTTT. Protein product: CATRTSGTSTDTQYF.

V is TRBV18 and J is TRBJ1-1; possibly TRBD1 for D (6 bases). The germline gives CDR1 KGHSH, CDR2 LQKENI. The CDR3 spans 13 residues. V gave up 4 bases and J gave up 3 bases, with 9 bases separating them. The CDR3 DNA reads as TGTGCCAGCTCACAGGACAGTTACACTGAAGCTTTCTTT. Protein product: CASSQDSYTEAFF. The full variable domain, in which reference TRBV18 and TRBJ1-1 provide the parts outside the CDR3, is NAGVMQNPRHLVRRRGQEARLRCSPMKGHSHVYWYRQLPEEGLKFMVYLQKENIIDESGMPKERFSAEFPKEGPSILRIQQVVRGDSAAYFCASSQDSYTEAFFGQGTRLTVV.

The chain is built from TRBV7-2 and TRBJ2-3; 9 bases agree with TRBD2. The CDR3 has 15 amino acids. Germline V gene lookup returns CDR1 SGHTA and CDR2 FQGNSA. Trimming cost V 4 bases and J 1 base; bases outside gene matches: 3. DNA for the CDR3: TGTGCCAGCAGCTCCCCTAGCGGGGGCACAGATACGCAGTATTTT. Its protein is CASSSPSGGTDTQYF.

This chain joins TRBV7-9 and TRBJ2-3, with 8 positions matching TRBD1. This CDR3 comprises 14 residues. J was trimmed by 5 bases and V by 5 bases; bases with no gene match: 6. Germline CDR1 reads SEHNR; CDR2 reads FQNEAQ (reference sequence). The CDR3 nucleotides are TGTGCCAGCAGCCCACAGGGGGATGGAGATACGCAGTATTTT. Encoded protein: CASSPQGDGDTQYF. Full variable domain (outside the CDR3, taken from reference TRBV7-9 and TRBJ2-3): DTGVSQNPRHKITKRGQNVTFRCDPISEHNRLYWYRQTLGQGPEFLTYFQNEAQLEKSRLLSDRFSAERPKGSFSTLEIQRTEQGDSAMYLCASSPQGDGDTQYFGPGTRLTVL.

The chain joins TRBV25-1 to TRBJ1-1; weak D call: TRBD1 (6 bases). With 2 bases removed from V and 4 bases from J, the gap between germline ends came to 14 bases. Germline V gene data show CDR1 as MGHDK and CDR2 as SYGVNS. The CDR3 is 15 amino acids. CDR3 protein: CASSEPGAGSTEAFF. The CDR3 DNA sequence: TGTGCCAGCAGTGAACCAGGGGCAGGGTCCACTGAAGCTTTCTTT.

The chain links TRBV4-3 to TRBJ2-7, with TRBD1 matching over 7 bases. This CDR3 spans 15 amino acids. V shed 4 bases, J shed 6 bases, and the junction held 12 bases outside the gene matches. Germline V gene data show CDR1 as LGHNA and CDR2 as YSLEER. As DNA, the CDR3 is TGCGCCAGCAGCCCCAACCTGAGGGGGCTAGGCGAGCAGTACTTC. Translating gives CASSPNLRGLGEQYF.

The chain recombines TRBV24-1 with TRBJ2-1; 9 nucleotides match TRBD2. The V and J ends lost 3 bases and 5 bases, in that order; junction bases with no gene match: 10. Per germline, CDR1 KGHDR and CDR2 SFDVKD. This CDR3 comprises 17 residues. CDR3 sequence (DNA): TGTGCCACCAGTGATACGAAGGGCGGGGGGGGTAACAATGAGCAGTTCTTC. Translated: CATSDTKGGGGNNEQFF.

The chain has TRBV9 and TRBJ2-1, with 13 bases fitting TRBD2. After removal of 0 bases from V and 7 bases from J, the junction contained 4 bases not matched to a gene. Per germline, CDR1 SGDLS and CDR2 YYNGEE. The CDR3 extends over 16 amino acids. CDR3 residues: CASSVGGTSGMNEQFF. CDR3 bases: TGTGCCAGCAGCGTAGGTGGGACTAGCGGGATGAATGAGCAGTTCTTC.

The V gene is TRBV2, the J gene TRBJ2-1, with TRBD2 identical over 9 bases. V lost 3 bases, J lost 3 bases, and 3 bases stayed unmatched. CDR1 and CDR2 from the germline V gene are SNHLY and FYNNEI. CDR3 size: 15 residues. As DNA, the CDR3 is TGTGCCAGCAGTGAGCCTAGCGGGGTCTACAATGAGCAGTTCTTC. Protein sequence: CASSEPSGVYNEQFF.

The chain is built from TRBV7-9 and TRBJ1-2; 7 positions match TRBD1. J gave up 4 bases and V 5 bases, and 7 bases lay outside the gene matches. In germline, CDR1 is SEHNR, CDR2 FQNEAQ (reference sequence). This CDR3 contains 14 residues. CDR3: CASSPTTGVYGYTF. The DNA for the CDR3 is TGTGCCAGCAGCCCCACAACAGGGGTCTATGGCTACACCTTC.

The gene calls are TRBV5-1 and TRBJ2-3; TRBD2 aligns across 13 bases. V was clipped by 0 bases and J by 3 bases; unmatched bases: 4. The CDR3 runs 17 residues. Per the germline V gene, CDR1 is SGHRS and CDR2 is YFSETQ. CDR3 amino acids: CASSLAATSGGTDTQYF. The CDR3, as DNA: TGCGCCAGCAGCTTGGCCGCGACTAGCGGGGGGACAGATACGCAGTATTTT. Based on the CDR3 plus reference TRBV5-1 and TRBJ2-3, the full variable domain is KAGVTQTPRYLIKTRGQQVTLSCSPISGHRSVSWYQQTPGQGLQFLFEYFSETQRNKGNFPGRFSGRQFSNSRSEMNVSTLELGDSALYLCASSLAATSGGTDTQYFGPGTRLTVL.

The chain combines TRBV29-1 with TRBJ2-7; 10 bases agree with TRBD2. Germline V gene sequence: CDR1 SQVTM, CDR2 ANQGSEA. There are 18 residues in the CDR3. J gave up 2 bases and V 1 base, and 14 bases lay outside the gene matches. CDR3 nucleotide sequence: TGCAGCGTTGAAGGTCGGGGACAGAGGACTAGCGGAACCTACGAGCAGTACTTC. Translating it yields CSVEGRGQRTSGTYEQYF.

The chain carries TRBV10-3 and TRBJ1-2; 8 nucleotides align to TRBD1. Trimming removed 6 bases from V and 8 bases from J; junction bases left unmatched: 5. The germline V gene encodes CDR1 ENHRY and CDR2 SYGVKD. The length of the CDR3 is 12 residues. The CDR3 coding sequence is TGTGCCATCAGGAGGACAGGGATGGGCTACACCTTC. This encodes CAIRRTGMGYTF.